This passage covers 7 T cell receptor beta chains from one sample sequenced in a study of T cell responses to AZD1222 COVID-19 vaccine. The assay was immunoSEQ multiplex PCR, and TCRdb's table has in-frame clones only and misses some. The profile shows about 59,000 clones, 84% of them singletons. The sequences come from peripheral blood, collected on day 0 of AZD1222 vaccination. Receptors were obtained from an adult in good health.

The rearrangement links TRBV5-4 to TRBJ2-2, with TRBD1 matching 8 bases. CDR1 and CDR2 from the germline V gene are SGHNT and YYREEE (reference sequence). This CDR3 comprises 16 residues. Trimming at V came to 2 bases and at J to 6 bases, leaving 9 bases not matched to a gene. DNA of the CDR3: TGTGCCAGCAGCTTAGGGGACAGGAGTAAACCCGGGGAGCTGTTTTTT. It yields the protein CASSLGDRSKPGELFF.

The CDR3 here is CSASEGQTIRELFF. Written as DNA, the CDR3 is TGCAGTGCTAGTGAGGGCCAGACGATTCGGGAGCTGTTTTTT. The gene calls are TRBV20-1 and TRBJ2-2; possible D gene TRBD2, 5 bases. V lost 3 bases, J lost 9 bases, and 17 bases lay in between. The CDR3 contains 14 residues. The germline V gene encodes CDR1 DFQATT and CDR2 SNEGSKA (reference sequence).

The chain recombines TRBV4-2 with TRBJ1-5, with D uncertain. Germline V gene data show CDR1 as LGHNA and CDR2 as YNFKEQ. V lost 4 bases and J 0 bases, leaving 13 bases between the germline ends. The CDR3 contains 16 residues. For the CDR3, the DNA is TGTGCCAGCAGCCCTTCAGCGGTAAATAGCAATCAGCCCCAGCATTTT. It specifies CASSPSAVNSNQPQHF.

A single count supports this clone. V is TRBV3-1 (or the pseudogene TRBV3-2) and J is TRBJ2-3; 8 bases are a match to TRBD2. This CDR3 is 14 amino acids long. CDR1 is LGHDT and CDR2 is YNNKEL in the germline V gene (reference sequence). The ends lost 4 bases at V and 2 bases at J; junction bases unmatched: 2. The CDR3 sequence is CASSLGGDTDTQYF. CDR3 nucleotides: TGTGCCAGCAGCCTCGGGGGGGACACAGATACGCAGTATTTT.

The chain recombines TRBV30 with TRBJ2-7; 8 nucleotides agree with TRBD1. The V gene end was trimmed by 5 bases and the J gene end by 5 bases; junction bases not matched to a gene: 5. This CDR3 has 12 amino acids. CDR1 GTSNPN and CDR2 SVGIG come from the germline V gene (reference sequence). The CDR3: CAWATGDHEQYF. The DNA for the CDR3 is TGTGCCTGGGCGACAGGGGATCACGAGCAGTACTTC.

The chain joins TRBV5-6 to TRBJ2-3, with D hard to call. CDR3 size: 15 residues. V gave up 6 bases and J gave up 0 bases, with 14 bases separating them. Germline V gene lookup returns CDR1 SGHDT and CDR2 YYEEEE. CDR3 sequence (DNA): TGTGCCAGCACCGTACTGGATGGTAGCACAGATACGCAGTATTTT. Protein sequence: CASTVLDGSTDTQYF.

The chain couples TRBV3-1 (or the pseudogene TRBV3-2) to TRBJ1-5; D unclear. From germline, CDR1 is LGHDT and CDR2 YNNKEL (reference sequence). CDR3 length equals 16 residues. V was trimmed by 1 base and J by 7 bases, leaving 17 bases between them. The CDR3 DNA follows: TGTGCCAGCAGCCAAGGCTCTTGGAGGCAGGAACAGCCCCAGCATTTT. It translates to CASSQGSWRQEQPQHF.